This T cell receptor (beta chain) appears in the sequencing data of a study of T cells in Graves' hyperthyroidism and ophthalmopathy. The germline CDR1 and CDR2 sequences are MNHEY and SMNVEV (reference sequence). With 8 bases removed from V and 1 base from J, the gap between germline ends came to 10 bases. The CDR3 has 13 amino acids. This clonotype was recorded many times. For the diagnoses, clinical symptoms, serum thyroxine and TRAb, thyroid ultrasound and orbital computed tomography were used. Authors of the study amplified TCR beta CDR3 regions from RNA transcripts. The HTBI primer set was used in a first-round RT-PCR of the TCR CDR3. TCRdb fed the multiplex PCR reads into MiXCR, producing one record per CDR3 protein. In the table there are 550,000 to 650,000 distinct CDR3 sequences, around 14% of which are singletons.

This TCR derives from a woman in her 30s with Graves' hyperthyroidism that later progressed to Graves' ophthalmopathy. This sequence joins TRBV27 and TRBJ2-3; unclear D gene. Material: blood. The CDR3, as DNA: TGTGCCAGCGGTAAGACCGGCACAGATACGCAGTATTTT. Translated, it gives CASGKTGTDTQYF.